These 25 T cell receptor beta chains share one sample of origin, sequenced in a study of early T cells in non-severe SARS-CoV-2 infection (dated by TCRdb to the early 2020s). Library preparation used 5' RACE. Sequenced on a NextSeq 500. TCRdb itself trimmed the public reads at Q25 with fastp, ran MiXCR and retained productive beta chains. CDR3 protein duplicates are merged, each entry listing the most common genes and DNA. Within this sample are tens of thousands of distinct CDR3 sequences, with around 13% of them counted one time only. The top ten clones comprise about 3% of the sample. The sample comprised whole blood. These receptors originate from an adult who was a healthcare worker with PCR-confirmed SARS-CoV-2 infection or an uninfected control (not recorded which).

In its sample, this clonotype was seen a few times. This sequence joins TRBV7-2 and TRBJ2-2; 7 bases line up with TRBD2. Germline assignment: CDR1 SGHTA and CDR2 FQGNSA. V lost 0 bases, J lost 6 bases, and 4 bases stayed unmatched. This CDR3 has 15 residues. The CDR3 sequence is CASSLAGGPSGELFF. As DNA, the CDR3 is TGTGCCAGCAGCTTAGCGGGAGGGCCATCCGGGGAGCTGTTTTTT. The whole variable domain, filled in from reference TRBV7-2 and TRBJ2-2, reads GAGVSQSPSNKVTEKGKDVELRCDPISGHTALYWYRQSLGQGLEFLIYFQGNSAPDKSGLPSDRFSAERTGGSVSTLTIQRTQQEDSAVYLCASSLAGGPSGELFFGEGSRLTVL.

The gene calls are TRBV20-1 and TRBJ1-1; possible D gene TRBD1, 5 bases. The V gene lost 6 bases and the J gene lost 10 bases, with 18 bases spanning the gap. The CDR3 has 12 amino acids. CDR1 and CDR2 from the germline V gene are DFQATT and SNEGSKA (reference sequence). The CDR3 region has the DNA TGCAGTGCGTACCCGGGCGGGAGGGGAGCTTTCTTT. The encoded protein is CSAYPGGRGAFF.

This clonotype was counted at least ten times. The chain carries TRBV11-1 and TRBJ2-1; 7 bases map to TRBD1. CDR1 and CDR2 from the germline V gene are SGHAT and FQDESV (reference sequence). The J segment lost 6 bases and the V segment lost 4 bases, leaving 6 bases of the junction unmatched. This CDR3 spans 14 amino acids. The CDR3: CASSSQRTGNEQFF. DNA for the CDR3: TGTGCCAGCAGCTCCCAAAGGACAGGCAATGAGCAGTTCTTC.

As regards this clonotype: This clone may be a read error of a much larger clone one base away. Here the CDR3 omits its conserved ending phenylalanine or tryptophan, so a read error is the likely source. CDR3: CASSLWQETQYL. The CDR3 coding sequence is TGTGCCAGCAGCTTATGGCAAGAGACCCAGTACTTA. The J gene is TRBJ2-5, the V gene TRBV7-8; D uncertain. Germline loops: CDR1 SGHVS, CDR2 FQNEAQ. There are 12 residues in the CDR3. Trimming stripped 2 bases from V and 2 bases from J, with 3 bases between.

This clonotype was recorded at least ten times. This rearrangement joins TRBV12-3 or TRBV12-4 to TRBJ2-6; 10 bases align to TRBD1. With V trimmed by 6 bases and J by 12 bases, 11 bases remained unmatched. This CDR3 comprises 15 residues. The CDR3 DNA is TGTGCCAGCAGAACCAGACAGGGGGCGTCGTCCGTCCTGACTTTC. This sequence encodes CASRTRQGASSVLTF.

In its sample, this clonotype was seen a few times. This chain uses TRBV30 with TRBJ1-6; D ambiguous. CDR1 and CDR2 (germline): GTSNPN, SVGIG (reference sequence). V was pared by 1 base and J by 6 bases, with 10 bases between. The length of the CDR3 is 14 residues. Here the CDR3 DNA reads TGTGCCTGGAGTGAGGGCCTCGTTAATTCACCCCTCCACTTT. Its translation: CAWSEGLVNSPLHF.

This clonotype has ten or more counts. The V and J genes are TRBV11-2 and TRBJ1-1; D call uncertain. Trimming cost V 5 bases and J 5 bases, with 15 bases left between them. The CDR3 covers 14 residues. Germline V gene sequence: CDR1 SGHAT, CDR2 FQNNGV. CDR3 bases: TGTGCCAGCAGCCACACCGGGGTTACGACTGAAGCTTTCTTT. Protein product: CASSHTGVTTEAFF.

This clonotype was picked up a small number of times. J is TRBJ2-1 and V is TRBV11-1; no clear D gene. This CDR3 is built from 11 residues. Germline CDR1 reads SGHAT; CDR2 reads FQDESV (reference sequence). The V and J ends lost 5 bases and 10 bases respectively, with 9 bases between them. CDR3 nucleotide sequence: TGTGCCAGCAGCAGGCAAACCGAGCAGTTCTTC. Translation gives CASSRQTEQFF.

This clonotype was found many times. This rearrangement joins TRBV20-1 to TRBJ2-1, with 11 nucleotides matching TRBD2. Germline lookup yields CDR1 DFQATT and CDR2 SNEGSKA (reference sequence). CDR3 length: 14 amino acids. V was pared by 5 bases and J by 4 bases, with 4 bases of the junction left unmatched. The CDR3 nucleotides are TGCAGTGCTCTTCTAGCGGGGGGATACAATGAGCAGTTCTTC. This sequence encodes CSALLAGGYNEQFF.

This clonotype showed up many times. This rearrangement joins TRBV6-1 to TRBJ1-5; perhaps TRBD1 as D (6 bases). Trimming shortened V by 8 bases and J by 0 bases, and 11 bases separated the two germline ends. The CDR3 runs to 14 residues. The V gene's germline CDR1 is MNHNS and CDR2 SASEGT. DNA of the CDR3: TGTGCCAGCCAGGGGATCAGTAGCAATCAGCCCCAGCATTTT. As protein: CASQGISSNQPQHF.

This clonotype was seen many times. The chain joins TRBV2 to TRBJ2-1, with 7 bases that match TRBD2. Germline V CDR1 and CDR2: SNHLY, FYNNEI. This CDR3 has 15 residues. After removal of 4 bases from V and 1 base from J, the junction contained 4 bases not matched to a gene. The DNA of the CDR3 is TGTGCCAGCAGTGGAAGGGAGGGATCCTACAATGAGCAGTTCTTC. Translation gives CASSGREGSYNEQFF. Together with reference TRBV2 and TRBJ2-1, the CDR3 gives the full variable domain: EPEVTQTPSHQVTQMGQEVILRCVPISNHLYFYWYRQILGQKVEFLVSFYNNEISEKSEIFDDQFSVERPDGSNFTLKIRSTKLEDSAMYFCASSGREGSYNEQFFGPGTRLTVL.

This clonotype was detected many times. V and J are TRBV2 and TRBJ2-7; D call uncertain. The CDR3 is made up of 11 amino acids. V was trimmed by 5 bases and J by 5 bases, leaving 7 bases between them. CDR1 SNHLY and CDR2 FYNNEI come from the germline V gene. The CDR3 DNA follows: TGTGCCAGCAGTTCTACAGACGAGCAGTACTTC. Its protein is CASSSTDEQYF.

Points on this clonotype: A much larger clone lies a single base off, so this may be a read error. The chain is built from TRBV6-1 and TRBJ2-2; D ambiguous. V lost 5 bases and J lost 3, with 13 bases in between. The CDR3 spans 15 residues. Germline CDR1 and CDR2: MNHNS and SASEGT. This CDR3 is CASSTLDAYTGELFF. The CDR3, as DNA: TGTGCCAGCAGTACCCTTGACGCGTACACCGGGGAGCTGTTTTTT.

This clonotype was seen repeatedly, ten times or more. This sequence joins TRBV4-1 and TRBJ2-1; 15 positions agree with TRBD2. Germline assignment: CDR1 MGHRA and CDR2 YSYEKL. This CDR3 contains 20 residues. Trimming removed 3 bases from V and 6 bases from J; junction bases left unmatched: 15. The CDR3 reads CASSQTHYPGLAGGSNEQFF. Written as DNA, the CDR3 is TGCGCCAGCAGCCAGACCCATTACCCGGGACTAGCGGGGGGAAGCAATGAGCAGTTCTTC.

This clonotype was observed many times. The chain carries TRBV3-1 and TRBJ2-1; no definite D call. With 3 bases removed from V and 0 bases from J, the gap between germline ends came to 9 bases. The germline V gene has CDR1 LGHDT and CDR2 YNNKEL (reference sequence). This CDR3 comprises 15 residues. CDR3 sequence reads: CASSQRRSSYNEQFF. The CDR3 DNA is TGTGCCAGCAGCCAGCGGAGAAGCTCCTACAATGAGCAGTTCTTC.

This clonotype came up a few times. This chain connects TRBV29-1 to TRBJ2-3; 10 positions agree with TRBD1. Germline trimming cut 8 bases from V and 2 bases from J; bases unmatched to any gene: 16. Per the germline V gene, CDR1 is SQVTM and CDR2 is ANQGSEA. The CDR3 length is 17 residues. DNA of the CDR3: TGCAGCACACGGCGGGACAGGGGAAAAGGATACACAGATACGCAGTATTTT. This sequence encodes CSTRRDRGKGYTDTQYF.

The sample holds a few counts of this clonotype. The V call is TRBV10-3, the J call TRBJ2-1; D call uncertain. Between the trimmed V and J ends, which lost 0 bases and 10 bases, there was a span of 7 bases. The CDR3 covers 12 residues. Germline V gene data show CDR1 as ENHRY and CDR2 as SYGVKD. The CDR3: CAISESQEEQFF. CDR3 nucleotides: TGTGCCATCAGTGAGTCCCAGGAGGAGCAGTTCTTC.

This clonotype was seen many times. The chain combines TRBV5-1 with TRBJ2-7, with unresolved D. Germline CDR1 is SGHRS and CDR2 is YFSETQ. V was cut by 0 bases and J by 5 bases, with 3 bases left in between. This CDR3 has 11 amino acids. CDR3 sequence reads: CASSLEHEQYF. In DNA form, the CDR3 reads TGCGCCAGCAGCTTGGAGCACGAGCAGTACTTC. Full variable domain (outside the CDR3, taken from reference TRBV5-1 and TRBJ2-7): KAGVTQTPRYLIKTRGQQVTLSCSPISGHRSVSWYQQTPGQGLQFLFEYFSETQRNKGNFPGRFSGRQFSNSRSEMNVSTLELGDSALYLCASSLEHEQYFGPGTRLTVT.

This clonotype has more than one count but fewer than ten. The rearrangement links TRBV10-3 to TRBJ2-7, with D perhaps TRBD1 or TRBD2 (5 bases each). V shed 4 bases and J shed 0 bases, with 16 bases lying between them. The V gene's germline CDR1 is ENHRY and CDR2 SYGVKD. The CDR3 runs to 16 residues. For the CDR3, the DNA is TGTGCCATCAGTGGGGGTAAAGAGGGGTCCTCCTACGAGCAGTACTTC. Amino acids: CAISGGKEGSSYEQYF.

In its sample, this clonotype was seen many times. The chain combines TRBV7-9 with TRBJ1-5; no reliable D call. The CDR3 spans 12 residues. CDR1 is SEHNR, CDR2 FQNEAQ, per germline (reference sequence). Trimming took 3 bases from V and 9 from J, leaving 9 bases between them. CDR3 residues: CASSFEPGPQHF. CDR3 coding DNA: TGTGCCAGCAGCTTCGAGCCCGGGCCCCAGCATTTT.

The chain links TRBV12-3 or TRBV12-4 to TRBJ2-5; maybe TRBD1 (6 bases). CDR3 length equals 15 residues. V was pared by 5 bases and J by 4 bases, with 17 bases between. This CDR3 is CASSITGTLRETQYF. CDR3 in DNA: TGTGCCAGCAGTATCACCGGGACATTACGAGAGACCCAGTACTTC.

This clonotype was recorded many times. In nucleotides, the CDR3 is TGCGCCAGCAAGAATGCGGGGGTGCAAGAGACCCAGTACTTC. It is translated as CASKNAGVQETQYF. This rearrangement joins TRBV4-1 to TRBJ2-5, with 7 bases fitting TRBD2. V dropped 7 bases and J dropped 2; count of bases not matched to a gene: 7. Germline V gene data show CDR1 as MGHRA and CDR2 as YSYEKL. This CDR3 is 14 amino acids long.

This clonotype has more than one count but fewer than ten. This chain uses TRBV6-2 or TRBV6-3 with TRBJ2-7; 10 bases are a match to TRBD2. With 5 bases clipped from V and 2 bases from J, the junction kept 3 bases outside the gene matches. From germline, CDR1 is MNHEY and CDR2 SVGEGT. This CDR3 region has 14 residues. Here the CDR3 reads CASSLSGGTYEQYF. For the CDR3, the DNA is TGTGCCAGCAGTCTTAGCGGGGGGACCTACGAGCAGTACTTC.

By frequency in the sample, this clonotype is medium-sized. V and J are TRBV29-1 and TRBJ1-2; 7 positions match TRBD1. The germline V gene encodes CDR1 SQVTM and CDR2 ANQGSEA. The V gene end was trimmed by 6 bases and the J gene end by 3 bases; junction bases not matched to a gene: 13. CDR3 length equals 15 residues. CDR3 in DNA: TGCAGCGTCCCCGGCGGGGACAGCCAAGACTATGGCTACACCTTC. It yields the protein CSVPGGDSQDYGYTF.

The chain couples TRBV20-1 to TRBJ1-2; 10 nucleotides align to TRBD1. There are 14 residues in the CDR3. V lost 6 bases to trimming and J lost 7 bases; unmatched junction nucleotides: 11. The germline V gene encodes CDR1 DFQATT and CDR2 SNEGSKA (reference sequence). CDR3 DNA sequence: TGCAGTGCGGGACAGGGGCTGAGCCTTACTGGCTACACCTTC. Protein product: CSAGQGLSLTGYTF.